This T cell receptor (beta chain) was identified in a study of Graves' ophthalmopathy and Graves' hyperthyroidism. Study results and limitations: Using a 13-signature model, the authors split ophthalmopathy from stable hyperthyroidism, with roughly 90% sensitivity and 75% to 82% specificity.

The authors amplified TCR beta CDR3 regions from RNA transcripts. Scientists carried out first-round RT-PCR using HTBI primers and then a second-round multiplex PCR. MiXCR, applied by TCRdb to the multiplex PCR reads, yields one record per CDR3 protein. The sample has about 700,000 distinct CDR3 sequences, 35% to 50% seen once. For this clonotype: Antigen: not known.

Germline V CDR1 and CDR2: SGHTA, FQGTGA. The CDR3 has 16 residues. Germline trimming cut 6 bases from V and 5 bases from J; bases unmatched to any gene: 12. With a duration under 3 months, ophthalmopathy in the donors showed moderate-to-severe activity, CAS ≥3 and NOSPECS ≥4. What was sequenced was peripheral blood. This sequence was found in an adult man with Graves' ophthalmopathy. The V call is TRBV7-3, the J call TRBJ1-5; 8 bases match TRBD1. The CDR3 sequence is CASSIDRGRGDQPQHF. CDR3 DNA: TGTGCCAGCAGTATTGACAGGGGAAGAGGGGATCAGCCCCAGCATTTT.